The next 3 T cell receptor beta chains were all read from a single sample in a study of shared clonotypes between healthy human individuals. Clones were sequenced by immunoSEQ multiplex PCR, and TCRdb holds only the in-frame ones, with some missing. The sample comprises roughly 2,300,000 clones, approximately 90% of which are singletons, and approximately 0.41% rests with the top ten. The sequenced material came from naive CD4+ T cells from PBMCs. Sample subset: CD45RA+ positively selected. Every receptor here comes from a man between 18 and 29 years old in good health. Some clones in this sample may be carry-over from other donors' samples.

This chain links TRBV4-3 with TRBJ1-4, with D perhaps TRBD1 (6 bases). This CDR3 comprises 14 residues. Per the germline V gene, CDR1 is LGHNA and CDR2 is YSLEER. V was trimmed by 0 bases and J by 7 bases, leaving 9 bases between them. In DNA, the CDR3 is TGCGCCAGCAGCCAAGACAGGGGTCGTGAAAAACTGTTTTTT. Protein: CASSQDRGREKLFF.

In the case of this clone: Other DNA sequences of this sample code for an identical CDR3. This chain joins TRBV9 and TRBJ2-2; possible D gene TRBD1, 7 bases. The CDR3 has 16 residues. Germline-derived CDR1 and CDR2 are SGDLS and YYNGEE. The V and J ends lost 2 bases and 3 bases respectively, with 14 bases between them. The CDR3 DNA follows: TGTGCCAGCAGCGTCACTAGCAGGGGGGACACCGGGGAGCTGTTTTTT. The encoded protein is CASSVTSRGDTGELFF.

This clone was counted a single time. The J gene is TRBJ2-1, the V gene TRBV7-8; tentative D call: TRBD2 (6 bases). Germline CDR1 and CDR2: SGHVS and FQNEAQ. CDR3 size: 17 residues. V was pared by 3 bases and J by 3 bases, with 18 bases between. Here the CDR3 reads CASSFRRGKAVYNEQFF. DNA of the CDR3: TGTGCCAGCAGCTTCCGACGGGGGAAGGCTGTCTACAATGAGCAGTTCTTC.